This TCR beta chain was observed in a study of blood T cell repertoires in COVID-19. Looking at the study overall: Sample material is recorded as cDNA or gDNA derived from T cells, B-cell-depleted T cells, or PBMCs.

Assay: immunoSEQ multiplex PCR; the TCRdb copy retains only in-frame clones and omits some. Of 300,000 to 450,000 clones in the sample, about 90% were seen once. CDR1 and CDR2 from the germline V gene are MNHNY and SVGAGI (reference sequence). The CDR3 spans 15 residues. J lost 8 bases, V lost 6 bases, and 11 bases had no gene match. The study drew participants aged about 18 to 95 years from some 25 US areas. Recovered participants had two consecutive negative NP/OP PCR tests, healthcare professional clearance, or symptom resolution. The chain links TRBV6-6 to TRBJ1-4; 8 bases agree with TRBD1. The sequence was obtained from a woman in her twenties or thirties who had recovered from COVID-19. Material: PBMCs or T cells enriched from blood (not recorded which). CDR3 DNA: TGTGCCAGCAGCTCGCCGGACAGGGCGCACGAAAAACTGTTTTTT. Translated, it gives CASSSPDRAHEKLFF.